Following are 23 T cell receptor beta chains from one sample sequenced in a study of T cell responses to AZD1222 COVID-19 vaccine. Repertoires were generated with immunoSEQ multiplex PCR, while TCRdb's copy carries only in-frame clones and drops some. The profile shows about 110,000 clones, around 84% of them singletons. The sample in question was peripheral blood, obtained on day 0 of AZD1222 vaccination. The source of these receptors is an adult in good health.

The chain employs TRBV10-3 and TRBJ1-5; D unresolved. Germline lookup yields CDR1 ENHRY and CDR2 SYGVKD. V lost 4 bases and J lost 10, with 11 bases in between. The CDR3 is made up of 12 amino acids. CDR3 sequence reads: CAISAFEGPQHF. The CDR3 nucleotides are TGTGCCATCAGTGCTTTTGAGGGACCCCAGCATTTT.

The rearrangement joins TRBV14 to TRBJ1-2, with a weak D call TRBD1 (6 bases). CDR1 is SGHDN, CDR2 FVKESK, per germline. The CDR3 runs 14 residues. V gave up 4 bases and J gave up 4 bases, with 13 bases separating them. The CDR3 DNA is TGTGCCAGCAGCCCAAGGGGGGGGTTCTATGGCTACACCTTC. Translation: CASSPRGGFYGYTF.

Here the CDR3 reads CASSPSSSYNEQFF. CDR3 DNA: TGCGCCAGCAGCCCCTCGAGCTCCTACAATGAGCAGTTCTTC. The chain joins TRBV5-1 to TRBJ2-1; D unresolved. The V end was cut by 4 bases, the J end by 0 bases, with 8 bases between. The CDR3 covers 14 residues. Germline CDR1 is SGHRS and CDR2 is YFSETQ.

In DNA form, the CDR3 reads TGTGCCAGCAGTTTATTGGCTCCGGACAGAGCTAGAAACACCATATATTTT. Protein: CASSLLAPDRARNTIYF. V is TRBV27 and J is TRBJ1-3; D is perhaps TRBD1 (6 bases). The CDR3 has 17 residues. V lost 1 base to trimming and J lost 5 bases, with 18 bases between them. From germline, CDR1 is MNHEY and CDR2 SMNVEV (reference sequence).

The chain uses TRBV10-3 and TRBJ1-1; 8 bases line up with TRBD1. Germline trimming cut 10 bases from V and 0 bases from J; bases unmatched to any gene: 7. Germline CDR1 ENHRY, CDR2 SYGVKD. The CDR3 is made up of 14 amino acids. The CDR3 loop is CATRSTGVNTEAFF. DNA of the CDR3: TGTGCCACCCGATCGACAGGGGTGAACACTGAAGCTTTCTTT.

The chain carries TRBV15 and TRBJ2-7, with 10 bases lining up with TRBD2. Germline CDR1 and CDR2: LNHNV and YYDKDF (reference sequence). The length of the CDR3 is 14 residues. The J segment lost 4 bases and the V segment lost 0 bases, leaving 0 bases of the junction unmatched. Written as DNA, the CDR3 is TGTGCCACCAGCAGAGAACTAGCGGGGTACGAGCAGTACTTC. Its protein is CATSRELAGYEQYF.

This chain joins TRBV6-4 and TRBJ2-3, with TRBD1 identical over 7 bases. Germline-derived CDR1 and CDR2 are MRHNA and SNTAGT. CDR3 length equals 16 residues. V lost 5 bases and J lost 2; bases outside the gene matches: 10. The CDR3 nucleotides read TGTGCCAGCAGTCTCGGGCCGGGACAGCTCACAGATACGCAGTATTTT. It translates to CASSLGPGQLTDTQYF.

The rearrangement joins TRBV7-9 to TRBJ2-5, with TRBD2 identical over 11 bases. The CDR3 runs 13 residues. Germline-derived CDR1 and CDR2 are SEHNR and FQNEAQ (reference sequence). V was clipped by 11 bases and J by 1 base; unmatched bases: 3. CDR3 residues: CAGTSGGQETQYF. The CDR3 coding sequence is TGTGCCGGTACTAGCGGGGGCCAAGAGACCCAGTACTTC.

The CDR3 protein is CASSTGGSYGYTF. The CDR3 DNA sequence: TGTGCCAGCTCCACGGGGGGGTCCTATGGCTACACCTTC. The J gene is TRBJ1-2, the V gene TRBV18; weak D call: TRBD1 (5 bases). Trimming removed 6 bases from V and 4 bases from J, with 12 bases in between. The CDR3 has 13 amino acids. Germline CDR1 is KGHSH and CDR2 is LQKENI.

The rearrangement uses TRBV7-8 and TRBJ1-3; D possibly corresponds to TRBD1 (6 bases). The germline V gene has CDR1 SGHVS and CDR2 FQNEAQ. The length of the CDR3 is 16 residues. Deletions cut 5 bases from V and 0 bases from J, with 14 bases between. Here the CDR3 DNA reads TGTGCCAGCAGCGACGGGACACCTCTCTCTGGAAACACCATATATTTT. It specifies CASSDGTPLSGNTIYF.

CDR3 region: CATSKRTLGAYGYTF. The CDR3 DNA is TGTGCCACCAGCAAGAGAACGCTGGGGGCCTATGGCTACACCTTC. This chain connects TRBV15 to TRBJ1-2; possibly TRBD1 for D (6 bases). CDR3 length: 15 amino acids. Trimming stripped 4 bases from V and 4 bases from J, with 16 bases between. CDR1 LNHNV and CDR2 YYDKDF come from the germline V gene (reference sequence).

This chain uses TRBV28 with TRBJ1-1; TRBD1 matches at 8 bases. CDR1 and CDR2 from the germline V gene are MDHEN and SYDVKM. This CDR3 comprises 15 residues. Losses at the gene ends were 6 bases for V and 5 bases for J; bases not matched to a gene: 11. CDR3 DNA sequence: TGTGCCAGCAGCCCAGGGGGCGGTAAGAGAACTGAAGCTTTCTTT. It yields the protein CASSPGGGKRTEAFF.

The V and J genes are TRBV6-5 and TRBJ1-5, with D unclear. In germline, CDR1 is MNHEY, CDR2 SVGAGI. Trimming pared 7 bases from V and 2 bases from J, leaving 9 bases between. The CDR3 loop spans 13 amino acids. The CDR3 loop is CASTGEGNQPQHF. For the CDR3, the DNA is TGTGCCAGCACCGGGGAGGGCAATCAGCCCCAGCATTTT.

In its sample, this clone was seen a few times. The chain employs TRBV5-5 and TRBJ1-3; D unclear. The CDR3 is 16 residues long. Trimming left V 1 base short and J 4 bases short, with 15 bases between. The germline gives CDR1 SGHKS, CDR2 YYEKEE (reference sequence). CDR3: CASSLQVSRTGNTIYF. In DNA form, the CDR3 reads TGTGCCAGCAGCTTGCAGGTATCCCGAACGGGAAACACCATATATTTT.

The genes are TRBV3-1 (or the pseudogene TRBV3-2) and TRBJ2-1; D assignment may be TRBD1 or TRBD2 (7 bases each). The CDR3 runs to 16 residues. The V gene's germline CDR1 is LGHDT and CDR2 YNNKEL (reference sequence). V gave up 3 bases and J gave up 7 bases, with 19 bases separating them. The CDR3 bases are TGTGCCAGCAGCCATTCCTTCACCAGGGGGGGGAATGAGCAGTTCTTC. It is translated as CASSHSFTRGGNEQFF.

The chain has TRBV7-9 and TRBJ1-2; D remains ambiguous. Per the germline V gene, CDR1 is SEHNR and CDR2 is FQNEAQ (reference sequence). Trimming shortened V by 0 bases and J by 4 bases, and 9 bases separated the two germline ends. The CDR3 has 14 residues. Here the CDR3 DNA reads TGTGCCAGCAGCTTAGCTCGGCAGCTCTATGGCTACACCTTC. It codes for CASSLARQLYGYTF.

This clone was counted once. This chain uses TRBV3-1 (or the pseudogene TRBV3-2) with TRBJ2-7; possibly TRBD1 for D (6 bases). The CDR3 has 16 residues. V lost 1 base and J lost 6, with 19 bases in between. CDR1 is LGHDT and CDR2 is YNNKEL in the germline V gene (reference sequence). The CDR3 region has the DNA TGTGCCAGCAGCCAAGCTGTGGGGGCCCTTGGGGGCGAGCAGTACTTC. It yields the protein CASSQAVGALGGEQYF.

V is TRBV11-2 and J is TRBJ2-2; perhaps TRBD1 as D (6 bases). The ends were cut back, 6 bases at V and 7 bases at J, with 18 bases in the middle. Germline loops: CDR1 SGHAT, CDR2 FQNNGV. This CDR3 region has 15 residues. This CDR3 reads CASRPGQLGGGELFF. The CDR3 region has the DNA TGTGCCAGCAGACCCGGACAGTTAGGGGGCGGGGAGCTGTTTTTT. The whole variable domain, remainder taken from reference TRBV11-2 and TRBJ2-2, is EAGVAQSPRYKIIEKRQSVAFWCNPISGHATLYWYQQILGQGPKLLIQFQNNGVVDDSQLPKDRFSAERLKGVDSTLKIQPAKLEDSAVYLCASRPGQLGGGELFFGEGSRLTVL.

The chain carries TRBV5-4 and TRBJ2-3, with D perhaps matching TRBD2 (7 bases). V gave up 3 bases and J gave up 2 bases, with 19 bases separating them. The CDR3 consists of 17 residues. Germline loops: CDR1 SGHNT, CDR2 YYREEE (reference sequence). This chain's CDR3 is CASSSPSRGGITDTQYF. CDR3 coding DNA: TGTGCCAGCAGCTCTCCCAGTAGGGGGGGCATCACAGATACGCAGTATTTT.

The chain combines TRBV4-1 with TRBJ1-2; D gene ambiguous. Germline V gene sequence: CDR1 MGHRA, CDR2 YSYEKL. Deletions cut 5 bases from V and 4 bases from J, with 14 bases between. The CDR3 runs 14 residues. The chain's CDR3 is CASSSEQSLYGYTF. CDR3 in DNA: TGCGCCAGCAGCTCTGAACAGAGCCTCTATGGCTACACCTTC.

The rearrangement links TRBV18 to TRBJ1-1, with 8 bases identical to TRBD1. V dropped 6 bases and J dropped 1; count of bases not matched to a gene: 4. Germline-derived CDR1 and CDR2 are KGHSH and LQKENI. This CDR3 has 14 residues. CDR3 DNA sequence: TGTGCCAGCTCCCCTCAGGGGGCGAACACTGAAGCTTTCTTT. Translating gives CASSPQGANTEAFF.

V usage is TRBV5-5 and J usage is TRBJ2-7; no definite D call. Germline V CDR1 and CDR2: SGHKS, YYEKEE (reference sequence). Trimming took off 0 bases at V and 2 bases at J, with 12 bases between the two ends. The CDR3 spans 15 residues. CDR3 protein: CASSLAGSFTYEQYF. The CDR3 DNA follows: TGTGCCAGCAGCTTGGCTGGTTCGTTCACCTACGAGCAGTACTTC. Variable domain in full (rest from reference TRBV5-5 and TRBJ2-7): DAGVTQSPTHLIKTRGQQVTLRCSPISGHKSVSWYQQVLGQGPQFIFQYYEKEERGRGNFPDRFSARQFPNYSSELNVNALLLGDSALYLCASSLAGSFTYEQYFGPGTRLTVT.

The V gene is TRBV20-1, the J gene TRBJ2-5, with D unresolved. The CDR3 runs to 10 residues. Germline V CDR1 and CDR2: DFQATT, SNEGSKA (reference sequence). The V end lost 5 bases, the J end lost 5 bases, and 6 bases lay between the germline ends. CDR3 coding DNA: TGCAGTGCTCATTCCGAGACCCAGTACTTC. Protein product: CSAHSETQYF.